This TCR beta chain was obtained from a study of blood T cell repertoires in COVID-19. Study background: PBMCs, B-cell-depleted T cells, or T cells provided the cDNA or gDNA that made up the material.

Assay: immunoSEQ multiplex PCR; the TCRdb copy retains only in-frame clones and omits some. The table records roughly 150,000 clones, around 85% of them present only once. V lost 0 bases, J lost 2 bases, and 19 bases lay in between. There are 18 residues in the CDR3. Germline V gene sequence: CDR1 MNHEY, CDR2 SVGEGT. Sequencing input: peripheral blood. The chain carries TRBV6-2 or TRBV6-3 and TRBJ1-2, with D perhaps TRBD1 (5 bases). The receptor was derived from a woman in her 70s with acute or convalescent COVID-19. The CDR3 here is CASSYSAGRRLRNYGYTF. Here the CDR3 DNA reads TGTGCCAGCAGTTACTCGGCGGGACGCCGGTTAAGGAACTATGGCTACACCTTC.